This T cell receptor beta chain comes out of a study of blood T cells in healthy people across ages. Study in general: Per every two T cells, about one barcoded beta molecule was captured by template switching.

Alongside a J-beta primer mix, a sample-barcoded 5' primer served in a second PCR lasting about 7 to 12 cycles. TCRdb analysed the 5' RACE reads with MiXCR anew, one entry per CDR3 protein. The repertoire holds approximately 490,000 distinct CDR3 sequences, with 24% as singletons. CDR3 length equals 11 residues. CDR1 is MNHEY, CDR2 SMNVEV, per germline (reference sequence). V was shortened by 5 bases and J by 2 bases, with 0 bases between the two germline ends. Total RNA extracted from each sample amounted to at least 6 micrograms. This clonotype has at least ten counts. This same sample was also taken into another study, of T cells of mothers and their children.

Sequenced input: blood. The rearrangement uses TRBV27 and TRBJ2-2; D gene ambiguous. The TCR comes from a boy aged 5-17 years in good health. CDR3 in DNA: TGTGCCAGCAGTAACACCGGGGAGCTGTTTTTT. Its translation: CASSNTGELFF.